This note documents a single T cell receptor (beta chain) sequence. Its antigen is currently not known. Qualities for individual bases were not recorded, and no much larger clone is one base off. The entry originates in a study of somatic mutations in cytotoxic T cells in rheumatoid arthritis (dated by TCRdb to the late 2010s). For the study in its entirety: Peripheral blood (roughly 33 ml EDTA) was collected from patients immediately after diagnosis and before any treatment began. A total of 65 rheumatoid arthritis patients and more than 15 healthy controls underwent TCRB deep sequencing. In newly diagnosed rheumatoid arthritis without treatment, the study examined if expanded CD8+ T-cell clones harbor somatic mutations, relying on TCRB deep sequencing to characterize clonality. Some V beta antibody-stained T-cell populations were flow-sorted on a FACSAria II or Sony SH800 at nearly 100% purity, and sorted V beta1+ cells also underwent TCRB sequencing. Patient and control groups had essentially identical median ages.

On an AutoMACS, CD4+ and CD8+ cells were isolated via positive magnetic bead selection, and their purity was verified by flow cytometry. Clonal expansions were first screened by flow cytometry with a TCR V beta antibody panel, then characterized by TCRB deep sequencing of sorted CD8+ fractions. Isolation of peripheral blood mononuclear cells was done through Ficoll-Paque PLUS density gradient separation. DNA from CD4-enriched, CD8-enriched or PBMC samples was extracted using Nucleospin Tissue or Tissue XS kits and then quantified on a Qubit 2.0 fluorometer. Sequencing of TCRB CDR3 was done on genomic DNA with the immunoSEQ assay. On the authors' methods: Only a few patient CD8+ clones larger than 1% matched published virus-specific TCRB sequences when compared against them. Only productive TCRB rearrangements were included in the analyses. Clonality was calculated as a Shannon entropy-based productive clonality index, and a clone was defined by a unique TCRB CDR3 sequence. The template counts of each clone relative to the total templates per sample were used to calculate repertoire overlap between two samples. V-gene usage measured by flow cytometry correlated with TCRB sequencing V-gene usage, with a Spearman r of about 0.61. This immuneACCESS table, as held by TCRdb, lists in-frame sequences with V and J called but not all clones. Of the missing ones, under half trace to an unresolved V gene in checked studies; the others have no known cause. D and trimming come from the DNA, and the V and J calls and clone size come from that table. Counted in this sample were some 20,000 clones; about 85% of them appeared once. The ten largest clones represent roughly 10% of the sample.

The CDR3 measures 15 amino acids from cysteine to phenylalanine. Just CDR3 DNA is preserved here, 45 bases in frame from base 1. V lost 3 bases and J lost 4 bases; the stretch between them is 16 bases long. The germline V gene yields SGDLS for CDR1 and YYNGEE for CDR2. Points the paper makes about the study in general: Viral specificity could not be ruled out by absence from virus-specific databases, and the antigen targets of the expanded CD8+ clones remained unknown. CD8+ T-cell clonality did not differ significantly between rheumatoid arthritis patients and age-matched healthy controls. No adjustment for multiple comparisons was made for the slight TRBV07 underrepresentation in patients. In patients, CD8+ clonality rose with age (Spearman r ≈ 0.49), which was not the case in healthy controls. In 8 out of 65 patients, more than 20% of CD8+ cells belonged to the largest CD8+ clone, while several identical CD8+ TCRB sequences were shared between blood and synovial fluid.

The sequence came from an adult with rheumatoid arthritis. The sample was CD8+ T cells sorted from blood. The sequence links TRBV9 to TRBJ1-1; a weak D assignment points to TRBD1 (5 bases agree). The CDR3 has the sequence CASSERGGAGTEAFF. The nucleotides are TGTGCCAGCAGCGAAAGGGGCGGGGCAGGCACTGAAGCTTTCTTT.